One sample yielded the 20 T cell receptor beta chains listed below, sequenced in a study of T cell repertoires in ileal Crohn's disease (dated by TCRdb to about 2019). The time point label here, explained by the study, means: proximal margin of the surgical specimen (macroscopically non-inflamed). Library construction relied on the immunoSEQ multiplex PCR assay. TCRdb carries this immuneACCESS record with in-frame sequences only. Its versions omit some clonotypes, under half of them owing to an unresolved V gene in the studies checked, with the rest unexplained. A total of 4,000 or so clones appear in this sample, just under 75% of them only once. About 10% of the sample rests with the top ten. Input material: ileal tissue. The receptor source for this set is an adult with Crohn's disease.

The CDR3 is CASSRGLAGEDYEQYF. CDR3 DNA sequence: TGTGCCAGCAGTAGGGGACTAGCGGGGGAAGACTACGAGCAGTACTTC. The V and J genes are TRBV28 and TRBJ2-5; TRBD2 matches at 14 bases. TRBJ2-7 matches the DNA end more closely, so the J call is doubtful. Germline loops: CDR1 MDHEN, CDR2 SYDVKM. The CDR3 covers 16 residues.

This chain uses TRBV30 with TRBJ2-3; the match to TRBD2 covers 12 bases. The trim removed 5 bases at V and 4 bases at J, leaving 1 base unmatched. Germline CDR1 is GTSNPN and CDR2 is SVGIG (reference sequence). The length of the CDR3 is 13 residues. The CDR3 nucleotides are TGTGCCTGGGGACTAGCGGGGCCAGATACGCAGTATTTT. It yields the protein CAWGLAGPDTQYF.

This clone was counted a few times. The CDR3 loop reads CASSFGGNTEAFF. The CDR3 DNA reads TGTGCCAGCAGCTTTGGGGGGAACACTGAAGCTTTCTTT. V and J are TRBV5-4 and TRBJ1-1, with a tentative D call TRBD1 (5 bases). The germline V and J ends were trimmed by 2 bases and 1 base, with 6 bases remaining between them. The CDR3 spans 13 residues. CDR1 and CDR2 (germline): SGHNT, YYREEE (reference sequence).

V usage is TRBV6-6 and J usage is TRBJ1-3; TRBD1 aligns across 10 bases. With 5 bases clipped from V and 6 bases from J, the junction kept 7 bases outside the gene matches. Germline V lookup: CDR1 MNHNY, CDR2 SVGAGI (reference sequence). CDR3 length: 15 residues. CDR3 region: CASSIGTGVANTIYF. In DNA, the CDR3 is TGTGCCAGCAGTATCGGGACAGGGGTGGCAAACACCATATATTTT.

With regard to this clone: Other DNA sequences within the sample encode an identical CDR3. This CDR3 reads CASSWGRGTEAFF. The DNA of the CDR3 is TGTGCCAGCAGCTGGGGCAGGGGGACTGAAGCTTTCTTT. This rearrangement joins TRBV11-1 to TRBJ1-1; 7 bases map to TRBD1. CDR1 and CDR2 from the germline V gene are SGHAT and FQDESV (reference sequence). This CDR3 contains 13 residues. Losses at the gene ends were 4 bases for V and 5 bases for J; bases not matched to a gene: 4.

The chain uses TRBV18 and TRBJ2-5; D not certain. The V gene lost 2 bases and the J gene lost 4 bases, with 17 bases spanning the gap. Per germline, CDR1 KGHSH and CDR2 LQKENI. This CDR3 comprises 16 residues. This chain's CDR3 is CASSPGPPHAGETQYF. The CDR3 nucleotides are TGTGCCAGCTCACCAGGACCCCCTCACGCAGGAGAGACCCAGTACTTC.

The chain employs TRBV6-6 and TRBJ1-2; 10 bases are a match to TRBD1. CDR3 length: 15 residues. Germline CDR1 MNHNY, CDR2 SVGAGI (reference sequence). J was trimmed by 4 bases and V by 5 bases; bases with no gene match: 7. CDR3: CASSADGQGVYGYTF. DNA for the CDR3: TGTGCCAGCAGTGCCGACGGACAGGGGGTCTATGGCTACACCTTC.

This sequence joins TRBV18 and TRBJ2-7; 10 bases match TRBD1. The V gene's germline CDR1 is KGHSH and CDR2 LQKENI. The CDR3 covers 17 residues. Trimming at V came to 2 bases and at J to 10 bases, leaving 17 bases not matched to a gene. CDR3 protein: CASSPKMGGTGALGQYF. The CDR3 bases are TGTGCCAGCTCACCAAAAATGGGCGGGACAGGGGCCCTCGGACAGTACTTC.

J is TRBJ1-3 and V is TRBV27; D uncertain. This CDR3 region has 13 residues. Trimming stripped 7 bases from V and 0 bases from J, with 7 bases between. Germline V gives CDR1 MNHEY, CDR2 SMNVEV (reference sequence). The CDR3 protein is CASITSSGNTIYF. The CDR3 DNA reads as TGTGCCAGCATTACAAGCTCTGGAAACACCATATATTTT.

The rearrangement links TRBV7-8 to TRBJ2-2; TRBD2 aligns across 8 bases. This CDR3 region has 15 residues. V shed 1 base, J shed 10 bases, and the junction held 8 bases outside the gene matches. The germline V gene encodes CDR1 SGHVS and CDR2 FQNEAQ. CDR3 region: CASSLEGGGSEELFF. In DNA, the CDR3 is TGTGCCAGCAGCTTAGAAGGCGGGGGGTCGGAGGAGCTGTTTTTT.

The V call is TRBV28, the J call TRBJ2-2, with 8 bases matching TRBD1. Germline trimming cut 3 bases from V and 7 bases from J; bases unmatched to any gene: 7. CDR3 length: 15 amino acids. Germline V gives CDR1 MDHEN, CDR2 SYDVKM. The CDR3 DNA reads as TGTGCCAGCAGTTTCGAGACAGGGGACATCGGGGAGCTGTTTTTT. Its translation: CASSFETGDIGELFF.

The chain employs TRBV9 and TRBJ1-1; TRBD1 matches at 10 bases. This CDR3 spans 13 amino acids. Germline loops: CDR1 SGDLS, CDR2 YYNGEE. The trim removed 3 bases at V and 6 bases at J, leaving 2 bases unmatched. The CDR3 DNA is TGTGCCAGCAGCGGTGGACAGGGGGCTGAAGCTTTCTTT. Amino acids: CASSGGQGAEAFF.

CDR3 nucleotides: TGTGCCATCCGCCGGGACTACTACAATGAGCAGTTCTTC. Residues: CAIRRDYYNEQFF. The chain carries TRBV10-3 and TRBJ2-1; 7 bases align to TRBD2. With V trimmed by 8 bases and J by 3 bases, 4 bases remained unmatched. Germline-derived CDR1 and CDR2 are ENHRY and SYGVKD. The CDR3 is 13 residues long.

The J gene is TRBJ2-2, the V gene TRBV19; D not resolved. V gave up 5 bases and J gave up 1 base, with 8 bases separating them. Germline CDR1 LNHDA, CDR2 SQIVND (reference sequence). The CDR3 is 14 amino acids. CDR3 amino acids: CASSSLQNTGELFF. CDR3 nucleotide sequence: TGTGCCAGTAGTTCACTCCAGAACACCGGGGAGCTGTTTTTT.

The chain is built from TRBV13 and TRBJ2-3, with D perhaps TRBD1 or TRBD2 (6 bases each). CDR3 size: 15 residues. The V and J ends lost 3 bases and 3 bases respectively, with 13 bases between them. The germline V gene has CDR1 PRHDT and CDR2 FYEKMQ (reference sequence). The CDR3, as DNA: TGTGCCAGCAGCTTGGGCGAGGGGGGAACAGATACGCAGTATTTT. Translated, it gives CASSLGEGGTDTQYF.

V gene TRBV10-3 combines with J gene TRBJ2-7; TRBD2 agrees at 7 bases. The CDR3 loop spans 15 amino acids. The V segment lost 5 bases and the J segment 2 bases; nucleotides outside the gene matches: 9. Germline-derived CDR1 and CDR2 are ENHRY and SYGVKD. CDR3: CAISSSGAVTYEQYF. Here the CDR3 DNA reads TGTGCCATCAGTTCGAGCGGGGCCGTGACCTACGAGCAGTACTTC.

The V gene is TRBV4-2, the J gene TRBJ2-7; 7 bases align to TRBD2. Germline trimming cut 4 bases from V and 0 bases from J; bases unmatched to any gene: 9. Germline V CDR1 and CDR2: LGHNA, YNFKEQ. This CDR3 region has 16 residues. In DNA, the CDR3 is TGTGCCAGCAGCCTCCGACCAGCGGGAAACTCCTACGAGCAGTACTTC. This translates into CASSLRPAGNSYEQYF.

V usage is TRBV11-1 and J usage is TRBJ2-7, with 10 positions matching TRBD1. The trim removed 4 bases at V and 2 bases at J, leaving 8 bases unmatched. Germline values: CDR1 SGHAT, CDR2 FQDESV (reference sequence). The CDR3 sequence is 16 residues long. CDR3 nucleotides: TGTGCCAGCAGCTCGACAGGGGGCCGAACCACCTACGAGCAGTACTTC. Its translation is CASSSTGGRTTYEQYF.

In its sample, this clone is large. Here the CDR3 reads CASSQAPGSGNTIYF. The CDR3 DNA reads TGCGCCAGCAGCCAAGCCCCAGGCTCTGGAAACACCATATATTTT. The genes are TRBV4-1 and TRBJ1-3, with no clear D. This CDR3 spans 15 amino acids. Trimming pared 1 base from V and 0 bases from J, leaving 7 bases between. Germline lookup yields CDR1 MGHRA and CDR2 YSYEKL.

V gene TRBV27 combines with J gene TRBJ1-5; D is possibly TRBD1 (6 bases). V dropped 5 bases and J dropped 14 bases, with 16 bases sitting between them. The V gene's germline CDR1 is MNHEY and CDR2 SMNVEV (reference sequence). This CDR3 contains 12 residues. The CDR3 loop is CASSPLDSVEHF. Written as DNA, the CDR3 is TGTGCCAGCAGTCCACTGGACAGTGTGGAGCATTTT.